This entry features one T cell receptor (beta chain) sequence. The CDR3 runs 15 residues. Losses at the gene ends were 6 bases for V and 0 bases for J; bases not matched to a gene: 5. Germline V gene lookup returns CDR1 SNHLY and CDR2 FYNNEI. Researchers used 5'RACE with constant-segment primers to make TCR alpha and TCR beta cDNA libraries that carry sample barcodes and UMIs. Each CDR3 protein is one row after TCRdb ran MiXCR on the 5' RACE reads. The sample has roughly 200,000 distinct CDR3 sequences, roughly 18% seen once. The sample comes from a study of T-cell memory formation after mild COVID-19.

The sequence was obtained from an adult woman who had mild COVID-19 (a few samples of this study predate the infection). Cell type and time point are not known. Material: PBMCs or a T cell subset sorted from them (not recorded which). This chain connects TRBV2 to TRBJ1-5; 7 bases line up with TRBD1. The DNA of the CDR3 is TGTGCCAGCAGGCAGACAGGGAGTAGCAATCAGCCCCAGCATTTT. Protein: CASRQTGSSNQPQHF.